This TCR beta chain was retrieved from a study of vaccination effects on CD4 cells after COVID-19. Background on the study: Following the second dose by a median of 72 days, the post-vaccine samples were obtained. Study-wide points: Substantial clonal contraction characterized both infection- and vaccine-induced clones late after vaccination.

The assay was immunoSEQ multiplex PCR, and TCRdb's table has in-frame clones only and misses some. The sample shows some 21,000 clones, roughly three quarters of them seen only once. V dropped 5 bases and J dropped 5; count of bases not matched to a gene: 9. Germline CDR1 SGHTA, CDR2 FQGNSA. The CDR3 spans 16 residues. After expansion with viral peptide pools in the ViraFEST assay, antigen-specific CD4+ T cells were sequenced. Researchers isolated CD4+ T cells once about eleven days of culture had elapsed. Participants were vaccinated with two doses of either the BNT162b2 or mRNA-1273 vaccine. Fresh IL-2-containing medium replaced half the medium on days 3 and 7. This clone was counted a single time. Its antigen remains unknown.

This TCR derives from a human donor who received a COVID-19 vaccine. The source was CD4+ T cells from PBMCs cultured with HCoV-229E spike peptides, collected after COVID-19 vaccination. The chain has TRBV7-2 and TRBJ2-3; 11 nucleotides align to TRBD2. In DNA, the CDR3 is TGTGCCAGCAGCGGAAGTAGCGGGGGGGCGATAGATACGCAGTATTTT. This codes for CASSGSSGGAIDTQYF.